This T cell receptor (beta chain) was recorded in a study of T cell clonotyping in hematopoietic cell transplantation. Here immunoSEQ multiplex PCR was the method, and the copy in TCRdb shows in-frame clones only, minus some. The data show some 17,000 clones, 71% seen once. Germline lookup yields CDR1 SGDLS and CDR2 YYNGEE. This CDR3 is 12 amino acids long. The V gene lost 0 bases and the J gene lost 5 bases, with 5 bases spanning the gap. The chain carries TRBV9 and TRBJ1-1; D uncertain. This TCR derives from a woman aged 55-70 years in good health. Some clones in this sample may be carry-over from other donors' samples. Sequences were obtained from peripheral blood mononuclear cells. The CDR3 here is CASSVAGTEAFF. The DNA of the CDR3 is TGTGCCAGCAGCGTAGCGGGGACTGAAGCTTTCTTT.